This TCR beta chain derives from a study of blood T cells in healthy people across ages. Germline V gene sequence: CDR1 MNHEY, CDR2 SVGEGT. The junction had 10 bases not matched to a gene; V was cut back by 6 bases and J by 7 bases. The CDR3 length is 15 residues. Primed by a sample-barcoded 5' primer and a J-beta primer mix, a second PCR proceeded for 7 to 11 cycles. TCRdb used MiXCR to reprocess the 5' RACE reads, holding one entry per CDR3 protein. The data show approximately 1,700,000 distinct CDR3 sequences, about two fifths seen once. Samples each had at least 6 micrograms of total RNA extracted.

The clonotype originates from a human donor in good health. Sequencing was performed on blood. This rearrangement joins TRBV6-2 or TRBV6-3 to TRBJ1-5, with 9 bases lining up with TRBD1. The DNA of the CDR3 is TGTGCCAGCAGCACCTTCACAGGGGGCGAGCAGCCCCAGCATTTT. Amino acids: CASSTFTGGEQPQHF.